The clone carrying this T cell receptor beta chain has at least ten counts. Its antigen is still unknown. CDR3 length equals 11 residues. Germline V gene sequence: CDR1 MNHNY, CDR2 SVGAGI (reference sequence). The V gene lost 6 bases and the J gene lost 9 bases, with 9 bases spanning the gap. Tagging with unique molecular identifiers was applied to individual cDNA molecules. TCRdb fed the 5' RACE reads into MiXCR, producing one record per CDR3 protein. The table shows approximately 33,000 distinct CDR3 sequences, with about 3.9% occurring only once. The data are from a study of early T cells in non-severe SARS-CoV-2 infection. Study overall: Bulk RNA isolated from unsorted whole blood underwent sequencing; chains were not paired. Findings of the study overall: VDJdb-based annotation leaned toward anti-spike CD8 responses and missed private and CD4 specificities.

The chain combines TRBV6-6 with TRBJ2-1, with unresolved D. Material for sequencing was whole blood. This sequence was found in an adult who was a healthcare worker with PCR-confirmed SARS-CoV-2 infection or an uninfected control (not recorded which). The DNA of the CDR3 is TGTGCCAGCAGCCCTAGTTTTGAGCAGTTCTTC. Amino acids: CASSPSFEQFF.